This T cell receptor (beta chain) is drawn from a study of T cell changes during pregnancy in multiple sclerosis. Sequencing was performed with immunoSEQ multiplex PCR; in TCRdb, only in-frame clones are kept and a portion is missing. In the table there are 50,000 to 55,000 clones, over 90% of which are singletons. The sequence was collected from a female donor with multiple sclerosis, enrolled in a pregnancy study. Here the sequenced sample was CD4+ T cells from peripheral blood mononuclear cells, taken in the third trimester of pregnancy.

In nucleotides, the CDR3 is TGTGCCAGCAGCAACCCGCGGGGGGTGTTCGGAGAGACCCAGTACTTC. Its protein is CASSNPRGVFGETQYF. The chain has TRBV7-2 and TRBJ2-5; 8 bases are shared with TRBD2. J gave up 4 bases and V 5 bases, and 12 bases lay outside the gene matches. The CDR3 covers 16 residues. Germline CDR1 and CDR2: SGHTA and FQGNSA. Using reference TRBV7-2 and TRBJ2-5 for the parts outside the CDR3, the full variable domain is GAGVSQSPSNKVTEKGKDVELRCDPISGHTALYWYRQSLGQGLEFLIYFQGNSAPDKSGLPSDRFSAERTGGSVSTLTIQRTQQEDSAVYLCASSNPRGVFGETQYFGPGTRLLVL.